This TCR beta chain was documented in a study of PD-1 blockade in mismatch repair-deficient tumors. TCR sequencing covered a few patients who responded to pembrolizumab. The V gene's germline CDR1 is KGHSH and CDR2 LQKENI. V was shortened by 2 bases and J by 2 bases, with 12 bases between the two germline ends. CDR3 length: 15 residues. Some clones are missing from TCRdb's copy, which holds only in-frame ones; the method was immunoSEQ multiplex PCR. Altogether some 120,000 clones are present, 70% to 90% being singletons, with the ten largest covering roughly 14%. The clonotype originates from an adult with mismatch repair-deficient cancer. This chain joins TRBV18 and TRBJ1-2; D is unresolved. Sequenced material: peripheral blood, taken 44 weeks after starting pembrolizumab. CDR3 region: CASSPAWGDNYGYTF. The CDR3, as DNA: TGTGCCAGCTCACCAGCCTGGGGTGACAACTATGGCTACACCTTC.